The 8 T cell receptor beta chains presented below share a single source sample, sequenced in a study of shared clonotypes between healthy human individuals. The assay was immunoSEQ multiplex PCR, and TCRdb's table has in-frame clones only and misses some. The sample includes about half a million clones, 65% to 85% of them seen just once. Sequencing used PBMCs. The receptor set was obtained from a middle-aged woman in good health. Some clones in this sample may be carry-over from other donors' samples.

This chain uses TRBV28 with TRBJ1-2, with TRBD1 as a possible D gene (6 bases). Per germline, CDR1 MDHEN and CDR2 SYDVKM. V lost 7 bases and J 4 bases, leaving 19 bases between the germline ends. This CDR3 contains 15 residues. DNA for the CDR3: TGTGCCAGCACCCCTTCCGGCGGGGGCTCCTATGGCTACACCTTC. Translated, it gives CASTPSGGGSYGYTF.

V is TRBV2 and J is TRBJ1-1; perhaps TRBD1 as D (5 bases). V was cut by 11 bases and J by 1 base, with 14 bases left in between. Germline-derived CDR1 and CDR2 are SNHLY and FYNNEI. This CDR3 region has 13 residues. The CDR3 loop reads CACSWGGNTEAFF. CDR3 sequence (DNA): TGTGCCTGTTCCTGGGGCGGGAACACTGAAGCTTTCTTT.

This chain links TRBV5-4 with TRBJ2-1, with unresolved D. The CDR3 runs 14 residues. The V end was cut by 4 bases, the J end by 2 bases, with 10 bases between. Germline V gene lookup returns CDR1 SGHNT and CDR2 YYREEE (reference sequence). The chain's CDR3 is CASSPWAAYNEQFF. For the CDR3, the DNA is TGTGCCAGCAGCCCGTGGGCAGCCTACAATGAGCAGTTCTTC.

This clone came up a few times. This may arise from a read error, as a much more abundant clone is one base away. The chain combines TRBV4-3 with TRBJ2-5; D possibly corresponds to TRBD2 (5 bases). CDR3 length: 14 amino acids. V was clipped by 5 bases and J by 10 bases, with 20 bases between them. Germline assignment: CDR1 LGHNA and CDR2 YSLEER. In DNA form, the CDR3 reads TGCGCCAGCAGCACCCAACTAGAGGCGAAGGGCCAGTACTTC. Translation: CASSTQLEAKGQYF.

The chain is built from TRBV6-6 and TRBJ1-5, with a tentative D call TRBD1 (5 bases). CDR1 and CDR2 (germline): MNHNY, SVGAGI (reference sequence). This CDR3 has 14 residues. V lost 2 bases to trimming and J lost 6 bases, with 11 bases between them. DNA of the CDR3: TGTGCCAGCAGTTACGGGGGATTCGGTCAGCCCCAGCATTTT. Its translation: CASSYGGFGQPQHF.

The V gene is TRBV5-1, the J gene TRBJ2-5; TRBD2 matches at 9 bases. Germline lookup yields CDR1 SGHRS and CDR2 YFSETQ. With 3 bases clipped from V and 2 bases from J, the junction kept 5 bases outside the gene matches. This CDR3 spans 15 amino acids. CDR3 nucleotide sequence: TGCGCCAGCAGCTCGGGACTAGCACTTCAAGAGACCCAGTACTTC. Protein sequence: CASSSGLALQETQYF.

The rearrangement links TRBV28 to TRBJ2-7, with 16 bases fitting TRBD2. The germline CDR1 and CDR2 sequences are MDHEN and SYDVKM. CDR3 length: 21 residues. Trimming took 2 bases from V and 3 from J; bases not matched to a gene: 16. CDR3 sequence reads: CASSLRWGPGLAGGDYYEQYF. In nucleotides, the CDR3 is TGTGCCAGCAGTTTAAGATGGGGACCGGGACTAGCGGGAGGGGACTACTACGAGCAGTACTTC. The entire variable domain, with the rest obtained from reference TRBV28 and TRBJ2-7, is as follows: DVKVTQSSRYLVKRTGEKVFLECVQDMDHENMFWYRQDPGLGLRLIYFSYDVKMKEKGDIPEGYSVSREKKERFSLILESASTNQTSMYLCASSLRWGPGLAGGDYYEQYFGPGTRLTVT.

With respect to this clone: It differs at one base from a far larger clone, so likely a read error. Other nucleotide sequences in the sample specify the same CDR3. The chain carries TRBV29-1 and TRBJ1-2; D unclear. CDR1 is SQVTM, CDR2 ANQGSEA, per germline. The CDR3 loop spans 14 amino acids. The CDR3 DNA follows: TGCAGCGTTGAAAAGTCAGGACGAGGCTATGGCTACACCTTT. Protein sequence: CSVEKSGRGYGYTF.